This entry features one TCR beta chain sequence. Antigen specificity is unknown. In the PCR, 60 Vbeta and 13 Jbeta primers were used. Sequencing used immunoSEQ multiplex PCR; TCRdb keeps in-frame clones, though not all of them. The data show 100,000 or so clones, with 77% seen just once and 11% held by the top ten. The entry originates in a study of cytomegalovirus exposure and HLA in healthy donors. Study results and limitations: In a later analysis, compared with equally common non-associated chains, HLA-associated beta chains were more expanded. The listing of 150 to 200 TCR beta chains classed them as cytomegalovirus-associated.

The CDR3 is made up of 13 amino acids. Looked up from germline, CDR1 is LNHDA and CDR2 is SQIVND (reference sequence). V shed 9 bases and J 5 bases; nucleotides not matched to a gene: 9. The sample taken for sequencing was PBMCs. The origin of this receptor is a man aged 40-49 years in good health and CMV-seropositive. The chain combines TRBV19 with TRBJ1-2; TRBD1 matches 7 bases. CDR3 residues: CASRQGTGYGYTF. The DNA for the CDR3 is TGTGCCAGCCGACAGGGCACAGGGTATGGCTACACCTTC.